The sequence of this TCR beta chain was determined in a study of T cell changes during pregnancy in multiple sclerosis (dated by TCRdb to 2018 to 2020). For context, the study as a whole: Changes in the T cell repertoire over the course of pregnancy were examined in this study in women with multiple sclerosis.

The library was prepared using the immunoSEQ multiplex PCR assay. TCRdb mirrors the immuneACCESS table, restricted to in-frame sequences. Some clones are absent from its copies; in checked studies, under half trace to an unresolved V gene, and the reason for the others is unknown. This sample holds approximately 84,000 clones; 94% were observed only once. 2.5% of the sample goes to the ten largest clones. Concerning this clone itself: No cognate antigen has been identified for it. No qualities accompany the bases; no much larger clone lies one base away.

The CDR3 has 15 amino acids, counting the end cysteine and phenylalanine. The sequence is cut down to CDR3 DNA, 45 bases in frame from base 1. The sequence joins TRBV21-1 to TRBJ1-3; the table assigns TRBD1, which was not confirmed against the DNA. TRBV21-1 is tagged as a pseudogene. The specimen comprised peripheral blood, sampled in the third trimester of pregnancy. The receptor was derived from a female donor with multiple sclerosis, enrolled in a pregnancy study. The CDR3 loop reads CASTLDRGSGNTIYF. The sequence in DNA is TGTGCCAGCACCCTCGACAGGGGGTCTGGAAACACCATATATTTT.